The present T cell receptor beta chain was sequenced within a study of identical twins. The CDR3 runs to 17 residues. Germline CDR1 SNHLY, CDR2 FYNNEI. The trim removed 4 bases at V and 2 bases at J, leaving 8 bases unmatched. MiXCR, applied by TCRdb to the 5' RACE reads, yields one record per CDR3 protein. The table lists hundreds of thousands of distinct CDR3 sequences, around 7% of them singletons. The sample holds a few counts of this clonotype. Another study also made use of these data, one on yellow fever vaccine responses in identical twins.

Sequencing was performed on memory (CD45RO+) T cells sorted from blood. The chain combines TRBV2 with TRBJ2-6; 7 bases line up with TRBD2. This TCR was recovered from a woman in her late teens or twenties in good health. The DNA for the CDR3 is TGTGCCAGCAGTGTTCAAGCGGGGCCTGCTGGGGCCAACGTCCTGACTTTC. It encodes CASSVQAGPAGANVLTF.